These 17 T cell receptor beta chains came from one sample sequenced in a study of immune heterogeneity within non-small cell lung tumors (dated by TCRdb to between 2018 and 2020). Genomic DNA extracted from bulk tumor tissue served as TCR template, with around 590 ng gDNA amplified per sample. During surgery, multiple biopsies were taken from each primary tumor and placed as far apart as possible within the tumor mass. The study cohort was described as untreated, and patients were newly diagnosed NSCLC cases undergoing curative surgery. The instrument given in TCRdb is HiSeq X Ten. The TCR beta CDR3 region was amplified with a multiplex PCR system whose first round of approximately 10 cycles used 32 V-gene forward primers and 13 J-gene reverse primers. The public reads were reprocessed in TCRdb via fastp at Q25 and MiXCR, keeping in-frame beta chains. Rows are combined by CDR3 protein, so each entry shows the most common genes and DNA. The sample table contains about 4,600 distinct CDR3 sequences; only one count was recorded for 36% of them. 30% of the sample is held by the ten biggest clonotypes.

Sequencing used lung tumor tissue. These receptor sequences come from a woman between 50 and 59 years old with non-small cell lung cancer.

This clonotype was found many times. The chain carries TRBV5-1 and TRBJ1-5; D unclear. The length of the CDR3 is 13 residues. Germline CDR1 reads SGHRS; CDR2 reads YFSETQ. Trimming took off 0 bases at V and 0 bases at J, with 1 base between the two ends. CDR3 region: CASSLDSNQPQHF. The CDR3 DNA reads TGCGCCAGCAGCTTGGATAGCAATCAGCCCCAGCATTTT.

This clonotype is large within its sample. The CDR3 protein is CSARGTGGYAEYF. The CDR3 DNA is TGCAGTGCTAGAGGGACAGGGGGCTACGCGGAGTACTTC. The chain uses TRBV20-1 and TRBJ2-7; 11 bases match TRBD1. The CDR3 is made up of 13 amino acids. The V and J ends lost 1 base and 11 bases, in that order; junction bases with no gene match: 7. The V gene's germline CDR1 is DFQATT and CDR2 SNEGSKA (reference sequence).

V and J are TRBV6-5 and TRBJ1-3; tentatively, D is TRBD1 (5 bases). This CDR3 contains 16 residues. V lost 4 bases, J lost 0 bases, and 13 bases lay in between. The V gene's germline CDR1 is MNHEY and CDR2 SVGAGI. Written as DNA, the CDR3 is TGTGCCAGCAGTTTAAGGACACCCAGCTCTGGAAACACCATATATTTT. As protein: CASSLRTPSSGNTIYF.

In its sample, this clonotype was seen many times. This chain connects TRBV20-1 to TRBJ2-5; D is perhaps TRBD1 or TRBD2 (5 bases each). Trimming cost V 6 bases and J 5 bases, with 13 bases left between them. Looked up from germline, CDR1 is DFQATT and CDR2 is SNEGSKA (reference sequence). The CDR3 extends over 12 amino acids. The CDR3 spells CSAWDGWETQYF. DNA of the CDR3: TGCAGTGCCTGGGACGGGTGGGAGACCCAGTACTTC.

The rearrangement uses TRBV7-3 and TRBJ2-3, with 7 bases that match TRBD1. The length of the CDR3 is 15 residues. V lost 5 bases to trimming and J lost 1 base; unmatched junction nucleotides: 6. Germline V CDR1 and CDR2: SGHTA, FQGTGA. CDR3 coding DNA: TGTGCCAGCAGCGATCAGGGGGATGGCACAGATACGCAGTATTTT. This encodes CASSDQGDGTDTQYF. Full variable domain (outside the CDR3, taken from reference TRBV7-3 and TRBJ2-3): GAGVSQTPSNKVTEKGKYVELRCDPISGHTALYWYRQSLGQGPEFLIYFQGTGAADDSGLPNDRFFAVRPEGSVSTLKIQRTERGDSAVYLCASSDQGDGTDTQYFGPGTRLTVL.

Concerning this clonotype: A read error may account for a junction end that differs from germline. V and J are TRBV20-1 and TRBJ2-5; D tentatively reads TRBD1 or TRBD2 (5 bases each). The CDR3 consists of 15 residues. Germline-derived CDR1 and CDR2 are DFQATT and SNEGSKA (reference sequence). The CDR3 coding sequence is TGCATTGCTAGTATGGTTGGGACGTACCAAGAGACCCAGTACTTC. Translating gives CIASMVGTYQETQYF.

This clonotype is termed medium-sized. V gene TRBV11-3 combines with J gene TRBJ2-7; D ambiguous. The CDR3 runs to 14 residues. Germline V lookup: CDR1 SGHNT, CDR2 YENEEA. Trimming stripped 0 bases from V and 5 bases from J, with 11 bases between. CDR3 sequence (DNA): TGTGCCAGCAGCTTAGATCCGGGTTCACACGAGCAGTACTTC. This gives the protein CASSLDPGSHEQYF.

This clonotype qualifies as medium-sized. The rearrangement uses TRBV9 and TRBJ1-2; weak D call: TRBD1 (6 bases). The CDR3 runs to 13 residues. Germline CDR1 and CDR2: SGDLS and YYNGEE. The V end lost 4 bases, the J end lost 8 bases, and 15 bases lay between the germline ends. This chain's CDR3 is CASSLPGGGGYTF. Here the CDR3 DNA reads TGTGCCAGCAGCCTCCCGGGGGGCGGGGGCTACACCTTC.

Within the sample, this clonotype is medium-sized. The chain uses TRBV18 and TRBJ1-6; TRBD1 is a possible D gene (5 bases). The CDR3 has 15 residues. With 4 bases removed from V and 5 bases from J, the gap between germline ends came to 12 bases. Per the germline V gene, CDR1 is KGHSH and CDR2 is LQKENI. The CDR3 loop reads CASSLKAGNNSPLHF. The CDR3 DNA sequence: TGTGCCAGCTCACTAAAGGCAGGGAATAATTCACCCCTCCACTTT. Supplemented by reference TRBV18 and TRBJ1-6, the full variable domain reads NAGVMQNPRHLVRRRGQEARLRCSPMKGHSHVYWYRQLPEEGLKFMVYLQKENIIDESGMPKERFSAEFPKEGPSILRIQQVVRGDSAAYFCASSLKAGNNSPLHFGNGTRLTVT.

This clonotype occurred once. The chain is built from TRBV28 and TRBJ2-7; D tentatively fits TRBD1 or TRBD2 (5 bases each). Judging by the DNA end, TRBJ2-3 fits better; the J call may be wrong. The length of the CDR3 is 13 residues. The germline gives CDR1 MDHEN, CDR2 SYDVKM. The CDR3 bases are TGTGCCAGCAGTTTAGGGGGATTTGATACGCAGTATTTT. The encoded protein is CASSLGGFDTQYF.

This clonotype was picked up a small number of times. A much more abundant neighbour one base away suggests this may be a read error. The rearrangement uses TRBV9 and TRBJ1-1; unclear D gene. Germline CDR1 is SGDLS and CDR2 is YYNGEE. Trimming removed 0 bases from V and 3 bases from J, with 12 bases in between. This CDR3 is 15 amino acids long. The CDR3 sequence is CASSVGRDGDTEAFF. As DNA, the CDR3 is TGTGCCAGCAGCGTAGGTCGTGATGGGGACACTGAAGCTTTCTTT.

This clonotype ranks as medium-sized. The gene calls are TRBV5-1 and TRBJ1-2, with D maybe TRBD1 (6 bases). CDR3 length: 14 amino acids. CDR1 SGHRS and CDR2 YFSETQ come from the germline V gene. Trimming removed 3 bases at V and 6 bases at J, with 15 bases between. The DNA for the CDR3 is TGCGCCAGCAGCTACTTACAGGGTGATGATGGCTACACCTTC. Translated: CASSYLQGDDGYTF.

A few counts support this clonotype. The CDR3 loop reads CAWSVLSGGSAAYEQYF. CDR3 nucleotides: TGTGCCTGGAGTGTACTTTCCGGAGGGTCTGCGGCCTACGAGCAGTACTTC. This sequence joins TRBV30 and TRBJ2-7; perhaps TRBD2 as D (6 bases). V was trimmed by 0 bases and J by 2 bases, leaving 20 bases between them. Germline V gene data show CDR1 as GTSNPN and CDR2 as SVGIG (reference sequence). CDR3 size: 17 residues. The whole variable domain, remainder taken from reference TRBV30 and TRBJ2-7, is SQTIHQWPATLVQPVGSPLSLECTVEGTSNPNLYWYRQAAGRGLQLLFYSVGIGQISSEVPQNLSASRPQDRQFILSSKKLLLSDSGFYLCAWSVLSGGSAAYEQYFGPGTRLTVT.

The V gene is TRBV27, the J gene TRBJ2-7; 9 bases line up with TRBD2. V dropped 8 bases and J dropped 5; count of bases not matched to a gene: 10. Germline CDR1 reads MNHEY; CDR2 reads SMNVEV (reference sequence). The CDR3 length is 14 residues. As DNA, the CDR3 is TGTGCCAGCTCAGGGACTAGCAATTTCCACGAGCAGTACTTC. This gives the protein CASSGTSNFHEQYF.

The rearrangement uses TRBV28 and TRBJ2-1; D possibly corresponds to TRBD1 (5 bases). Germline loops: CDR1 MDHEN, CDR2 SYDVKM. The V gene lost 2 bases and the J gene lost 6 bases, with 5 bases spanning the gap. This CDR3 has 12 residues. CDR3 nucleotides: TGTGCCAGCAGTTTACAGGGCAATGAGCAGTTCTTC. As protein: CASSLQGNEQFF.

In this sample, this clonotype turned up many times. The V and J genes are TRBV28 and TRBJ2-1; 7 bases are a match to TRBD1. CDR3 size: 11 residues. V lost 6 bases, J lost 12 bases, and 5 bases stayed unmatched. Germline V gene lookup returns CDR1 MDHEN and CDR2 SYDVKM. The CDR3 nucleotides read TGTGCCAGCAGCACCGCAGGGGGGCAGTTCTTC. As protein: CASSTAGGQFF.

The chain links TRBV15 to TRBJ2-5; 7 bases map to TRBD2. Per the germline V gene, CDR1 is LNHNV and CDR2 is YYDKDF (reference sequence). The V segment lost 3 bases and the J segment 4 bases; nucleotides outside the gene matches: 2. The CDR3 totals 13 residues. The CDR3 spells CATSRIAGETQYF. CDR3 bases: TGTGCCACCAGCAGGATAGCGGGAGAGACCCAGTACTTC.